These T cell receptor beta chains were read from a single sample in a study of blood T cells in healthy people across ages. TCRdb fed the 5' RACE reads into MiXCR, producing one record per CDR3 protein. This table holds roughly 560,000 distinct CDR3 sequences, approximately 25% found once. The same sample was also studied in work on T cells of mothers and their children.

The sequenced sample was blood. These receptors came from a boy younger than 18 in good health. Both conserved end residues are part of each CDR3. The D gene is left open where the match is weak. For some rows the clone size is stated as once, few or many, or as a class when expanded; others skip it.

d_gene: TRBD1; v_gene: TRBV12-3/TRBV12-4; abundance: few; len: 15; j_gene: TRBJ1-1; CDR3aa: CASSLAGQGLTEAFF; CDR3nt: TGTGCCAGCAGTTTAGCGGGACAGGGGCTGACTGAGGCTTTCTTT
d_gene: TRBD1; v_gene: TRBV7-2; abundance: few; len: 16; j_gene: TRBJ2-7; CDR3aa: CASNRWDRTSSYEQYF; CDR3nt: TGTGCCAGCAACCGATGGGACAGGACGAGCTCCTACGAGCAGTACTTC
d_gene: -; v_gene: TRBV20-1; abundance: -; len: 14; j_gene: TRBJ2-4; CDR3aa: CSARGGVTKNIQYF; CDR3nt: TGCAGTGCTAGAGGGGGGGTTACCAAAAACATTCAGTACTTC
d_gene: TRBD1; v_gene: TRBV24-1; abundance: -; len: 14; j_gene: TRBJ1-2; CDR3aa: CATSPTGDFYGYTF; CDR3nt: TGTGCCACCAGCCCTACAGGGGATTTCTATGGCTACACCTTC
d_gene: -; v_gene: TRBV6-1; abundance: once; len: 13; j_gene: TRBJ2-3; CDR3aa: CASSAGAPDTQYF; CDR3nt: TGTGCCAGCAGTGCGGGGGCCCCAGATACGCAGTATTTT
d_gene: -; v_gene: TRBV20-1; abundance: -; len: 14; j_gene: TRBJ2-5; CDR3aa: CSAREPAEGASQYF; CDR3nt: TGCAGTGCTAGAGAACCTGCAGAGGGCGCGTCCCAGTACTTC
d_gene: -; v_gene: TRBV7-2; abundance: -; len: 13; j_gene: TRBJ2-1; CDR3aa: CASSLPGGNEQFF; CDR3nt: TGTGCCAGCAGCCTCCCAGGTGGAAATGAGCAGTTCTTC
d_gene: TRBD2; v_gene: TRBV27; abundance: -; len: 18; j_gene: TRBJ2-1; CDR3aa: CASSLSNPAGLVGDEQFF; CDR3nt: TGTGCCAGCAGTTTATCCAACCCAGCGGGACTAGTCGGCGATGAGCAGTTCTTC
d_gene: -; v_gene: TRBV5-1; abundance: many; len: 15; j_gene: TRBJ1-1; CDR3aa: CASSSTGLGGTEAFF; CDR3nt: TGCGCCAGCAGCTCCACAGGGCTCGGCGGCACTGAAGCTTTCTTT
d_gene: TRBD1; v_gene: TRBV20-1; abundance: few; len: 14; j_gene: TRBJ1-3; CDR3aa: CSARAGQGRNTIYF; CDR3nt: TGCAGTGCTAGAGCTGGACAGGGGCGAAACACCATATATTTT
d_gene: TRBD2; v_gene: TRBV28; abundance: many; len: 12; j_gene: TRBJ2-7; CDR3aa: CASSLLAAEQYF; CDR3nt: TGTGCCAGCAGCTTACTAGCGGCCGAGCAGTACTTC
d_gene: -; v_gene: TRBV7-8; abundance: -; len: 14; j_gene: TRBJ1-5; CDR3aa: CASSSRVRDQPQHF; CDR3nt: TGTGCCAGCAGCTCCAGGGTCAGGGATCAGCCCCAGCATTTT
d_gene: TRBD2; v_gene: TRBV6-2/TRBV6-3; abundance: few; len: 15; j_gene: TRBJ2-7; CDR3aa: CASRPGLAGENEQYF; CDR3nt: TGTGCCAGCAGACCCGGACTAGCGGGGGAGAACGAGCAGTACTTC
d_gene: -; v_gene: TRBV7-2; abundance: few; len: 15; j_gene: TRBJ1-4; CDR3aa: CASSLVGQYNEKLFF; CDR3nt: TGTGCCAGCAGCTTAGTAGGACAGTATAATGAAAAACTGTTTTTT
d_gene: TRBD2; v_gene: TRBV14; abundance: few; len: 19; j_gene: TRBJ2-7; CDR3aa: CASSQVWTSIGRRSYEQYF; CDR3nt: TGTGCCAGCAGCCAAGTATGGACTAGTATCGGGCGGAGAAGCTACGAGCAGTACTTC
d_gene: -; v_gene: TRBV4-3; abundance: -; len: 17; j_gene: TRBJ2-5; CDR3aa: CASSQTRRKGMKETQYF; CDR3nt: TGCGCCAGCAGCCAAACCCGACGAAAGGGGATGAAAGAGACCCAGTACTTC